This TCR beta chain was recorded in a study of identical twins. Points from the study as a whole: In drawing conclusions, the study used cross-sectional statistical analysis and did not follow the same donors. Insertions were fewer in abundant cord blood beta clonotypes, whereas memory repertoires showed none of this pattern.

The length of the CDR3 is 14 residues. V was trimmed by 5 bases and J by 2 bases, leaving 12 bases between them. Looked up from germline, CDR1 is LNHNV and CDR2 is YYDKDF (reference sequence). A few counts support this clonotype. Its antigen remains unidentified. Through template switching, a universal primer site was introduced, and the cDNA contained unique molecular identifiers. Each CDR3 protein is one row after TCRdb ran MiXCR on the 5' RACE reads. The sample has approximately 500,000 distinct CDR3 sequences; roughly 26% are singletons. In addition, the sample was reused for a study of T cells expressing NK-cell markers. That work adds: Sorted CD3+CD56+NKG2C+, CD3+CD56+NKG2C- and CD3+CD56-NKG2C+ T cells provided the TCR beta repertoires.

Sample: CD4+ T cells sorted from blood. The origin of this receptor is a woman younger than 30 in good health. The V gene is TRBV15, the J gene TRBJ1-2; D remains unclear. The CDR3 DNA reads as TGTGCCACCAGCGCCCAGGCAGTGAACTATGGCTACACCTTC. Its protein is CATSAQAVNYGYTF.